This is a list of T cell receptor beta chains from one sample in a study of blood T cells in healthy people across ages. TCRdb redid the calling of the 5' RACE reads with MiXCR, one entry per CDR3 protein. The table has 1.4 million or so distinct CDR3 sequences, 40% to 45% seen once. The specimen sequenced was blood. The receptor set was obtained from a young woman in good health. Each CDR3 is given with its conserved first and last residue. Fields, in order: J gene, D gene, clone size, V gene, CDR3 DNA, CDR3 protein. A D gene is named only where the DNA matches it firmly. Clone size is shown for a subset of rows, as once, few, many or a class of expanded clone.

TRBJ2-3 | TRBD2 | NA | TRBV5-1 | TGCGCCAGCCAAAAGCCCCTTGGACTAGCGGGAGCAGATACGCAGTGTTTT | CASQKPLGLAGADTQCF
TRBJ1-2 | NA | few | TRBV7-9 | TGTGCCAGCAGCTTAGTCAAGCAGGGGCGGCATGAGGGCTACACCTTC | CASSLVKQGRHEGYTF
TRBJ1-4 | NA | NA | TRBV20-1 | TGCAGTGCTAGAAAAACGGACAGTAGCGAAAAACTGTTTTTT | CSARKTDSSEKLFF
TRBJ1-2 | TRBD1 | few | TRBV20-1 | TGCAGTGCTACGGTAGACAGGGCCTATGGCTACACCTTC | CSATVDRAYGYTF
TRBJ2-5 | TRBD2 | NA | TRBV4-1 | TGCGCCAGCAGCGCTGGGACTATCGAAGAGACCCAGTACTTC | CASSAGTIEETQYF
TRBJ2-5 | NA | NA | TRBV27 | TGTGCCAGCAGTTTAATTGGCCCGCGGGAGACCCAGTACTTC | CASSLIGPRETQYF
TRBJ2-4 | NA | few | TRBV3-1 | TGTGCCAGCAGCCCCTCTGGCTCGGGCATTCAGTACTTC | CASSPSGSGIQYF
TRBJ1-3 | TRBD1 | NA | TRBV27 | TGTGCCAGCAGTCCCCGGACAGGTCACTCTGGAAACACCATATATTTT | CASSPRTGHSGNTIYF
TRBJ1-5 | NA | few | TRBV12-3/TRBV12-4 | TGTGCCAGCAGTTTTCAGGTCAGCAATCAGCCCCAGCATTTT | CASSFQVSNQPQHF
TRBJ1-3 | NA | few | TRBV9 | TGTGCCAGCAGCGTAGCTGGGCAGGGAGTTGGAAACACCATATATTTT | CASSVAGQGVGNTIYF
TRBJ1-2 | TRBD1 | NA | TRBV12-3/TRBV12-4 | TGTGCCAGCAGTCGACAGGGGAACTGTGGCTACACCTTC | CASSRQGNCGYTF
TRBJ1-1 | TRBD1 | NA | TRBV6-5 | TGTGCCAGCAGCCCCTCCGGACAGGGGCGTCCTGAAGCTTTCTTT | CASSPSGQGRPEAFF
TRBJ1-2 | NA | NA | TRBV6-5 | TGTGCCAGCAGTTACGGGGGGATGAACTATGGCTACACCTTC | CASSYGGMNYGYTF
TRBJ2-4 | NA | NA | TRBV5-1 | TGCGCCAGCAGCTTGTATGGGGCCGACGAGGGGCAGTACTTC | CASSLYGADEGQYF
TRBJ1-6 | NA | NA | TRBV11-2 | TGTGTCAGCAGCTCGGCGGGCGGAGTAAATAATTCACCCCTCCACTTT | CVSSSAGGVNNSPLHF
TRBJ2-3 | TRBD2 | few | TRBV29-1 | TGCAGCGCCTGGGCTAGCGGGAGGACAGATACGCAGTATTTT | CSAWASGRTDTQYF
TRBJ1-1 | TRBD1 | few | TRBV27 | TGTGCCAGCAGTTTAACGGGACAGGGGTACACTGAAGCTTTCTTT | CASSLTGQGYTEAFF
TRBJ2-1 | NA | NA | TRBV27 | TGTGCCAGCAGTCCAACAGGGTCCAGCTCCTACAATGAGCAGTTCTTC | CASSPTGSSSYNEQFF
TRBJ1-2 | NA | NA | TRBV4-3 | TGCGCCAGCAGCCGGTCGGGGCAGGGGATACTCTATGGCTACACCTTC | CASSRSGQGILYGYTF
TRBJ2-5 | TRBD1 | many | TRBV7-9 | TGTGCCAGCACCAGGGACAGAAAAGAGACCCAGTACTTC | CASTRDRKETQYF
TRBJ1-2 | TRBD1 | NA | TRBV28 | TGTGCCAGCAGAGACGCGGGACAGGGACATGGCTACACCTTC | CASRDAGQGHGYTF
TRBJ2-5 | NA | NA | TRBV29-1 | TGCAGCGTTGATCAGGGTAGTGAAGAGACCCAGTACTTC | CSVDQGSEETQYF
TRBJ1-1 | NA | NA | TRBV30 | TGTGCCTGGGAAAGGTTCACTGAAGCTTTCTTT | CAWERFTEAFF
TRBJ2-7 | TRBD2 | NA | TRBV19 | TGTGCTAGTAGTGTCGGGCGGGGGAGCTCCTACGAGCAGTACTTC | CASSVGRGSSYEQYF
TRBJ2-3 | TRBD2 | NA | TRBV28 | TGTGCCAGCAGTTCTGGGACTAGCGGGAGGGCCGACCTAATCACAGATACGCAGTATTTT | CASSSGTSGRADLITDTQYF
TRBJ1-2 | NA | few | TRBV29-1 | TGCAGCGTTGGAGGGGCGCGGGTAGATGGCTACACCTTC | CSVGGARVDGYTF
TRBJ2-7 | NA | NA | TRBV25-1 | TGTGCCAGCAGTCCGAGTTGGGGGGCCCTCAACGAGCAGTACTTC | CASSPSWGALNEQYF
TRBJ1-4 | NA | NA | TRBV7-9 | TGTGCCAGCAGCTGGGACGGCTCGAGGAATGAAAAACTGTTTTTT | CASSWDGSRNEKLFF
TRBJ2-7 | NA | few | TRBV10-3 | TGTGCCATCAGTGAATCTTTTTACGAGCAGTACTTC | CAISESFYEQYF
TRBJ1-4 | TRBD1 | few | TRBV12-3/TRBV12-4 | TGTGCCAGCAGTTCGACAGGGACTAATGAAAAACTGTTTTTT | CASSSTGTNEKLFF
TRBJ2-7 | TRBD1 | NA | TRBV29-1 | TGCAGCGTTGTCTCCGGGGACAGGGGCCACGAGCAGTACTTC | CSVVSGDRGHEQYF
TRBJ2-3 | TRBD2 | NA | TRBV18 | TGTGCCAGCTCACGGCTCCAGCGGGGAGACACAGATACGCAGTATTTT | CASSRLQRGDTDTQYF
TRBJ2-3 | TRBD2 | few | TRBV27 | TGTGCCAGCAGTTTCATTAGCGGGGTTCTAACAGATACGCAGTATTTT | CASSFISGVLTDTQYF
TRBJ2-7 | NA | few | TRBV29-1 | TGCAGCGGGACAGTGGGGGGCTCCTACGAGCAGTACTTC | CSGTVGGSYEQYF
TRBJ2-5 | NA | once | TRBV20-1 | TGCAGTGCTAGAGATTTGATAGGAGAGACCCAGTACTTC | CSARDLIGETQYF
TRBJ2-7 | TRBD2 | NA | TRBV12-3/TRBV12-4 | TGTGCCAGCAGCCGGGCTAGCGGGAGGGGCGAGCAGTACTTC | CASSRASGRGEQYF
TRBJ2-3 | NA | NA | TRBV4-3 | TGCGCCAGCAGCCAAGCCTCCGGACCCGGCTGGGGAGATACGCAGTATTTT | CASSQASGPGWGDTQYF
TRBJ2-1 | NA | NA | TRBV4-1 | TGCGCCAGCAGCCAAGATGTCCAGCGGCCCTACAATGAGCAGTTCTTC | CASSQDVQRPYNEQFF
TRBJ2-4 | NA | few | TRBV20-1 | TGCAGTGCTAGAGTTTCAGGCCCCGTTATAGACAAAAACATTCAGTACTTC | CSARVSGPVIDKNIQYF
TRBJ2-3 | TRBD2 | NA | TRBV6-5 | TGTGCCAGCAGTCTAGCGGGGGTAATGGATACGCAGTATTTT | CASSLAGVMDTQYF
TRBJ2-7 | TRBD2 | NA | TRBV7-2 | TGTGCCAGCAGCTTGCGGGGGGGCATGAACGAGCAGTACTTC | CASSLRGGMNEQYF
TRBJ2-7 | NA | NA | TRBV20-1 | TGCAGTGCACCGGACTGGGGCTCCTACGAGCAGTACTTC | CSAPDWGSYEQYF
TRBJ2-3 | NA | NA | TRBV27 | TGTGCCAGCAGGTTTGGGCCCGTTCGGGATACGCAGTATTTT | CASRFGPVRDTQYF
TRBJ2-3 | TRBD1 | NA | TRBV12-3/TRBV12-4 | TGTGCCAGCAGCCCCCGAGGACAGGGTTTGACAGATACGCAGTATTTT | CASSPRGQGLTDTQYF
TRBJ1-5 | NA | few | TRBV12-3/TRBV12-4 | TGTGCCAGCAGTTTAACCTTGGTCTCCTCTGGCCTTGGCAATCAGCCCCAGCATTTT | CASSLTLVSSGLGNQPQHF
TRBJ2-1 | NA | NA | TRBV9 | TGTGCCAGCAGCGGACCGGTGGGGAATGAGCAGTTCTTC | CASSGPVGNEQFF